This paragraph reports one T cell receptor (beta chain). The antigen is undetermined. This record comes from a study of graft-versus-host responses after intestinal transplantation. Study background: Recipients had transplants, and these were multivisceral, liver-intestinal, or isolated intestinal. Each recipient received anti-thymocyte globulin induction, then tacrolimus and steroids for roughly 3 years. Study conclusions and caveats: There were GvH clones found in recipient marrow, and some of them appeared first in ileum or blood. Subjects displaying graft-donor T cell macrochimerism possessed elevated graft-versus-host to host-versus-graft clonal ratios inside allografts.

Data came from immunoSEQ multiplex PCR; TCRdb stores just in-frame clones and leaves some out. Of 80,000 to 95,000 clones in the sample, around 90% were seen once. Trimming left V 0 bases short and J 0 bases short, with 13 bases between. The CDR3 spans 17 residues. Germline V gene data show CDR1 as SGDLS and CDR2 as YYNGEE. Here the sequenced sample was unstimulated CD8+ T cells sorted from spleen or lymph node cells, taken before intestinal transplant. The V and J genes are TRBV9 and TRBJ2-1; a possible D gene is TRBD2 (5 bases). This TCR came from a human donor who received an intestinal transplant. For the CDR3, the DNA is TGTGCCAGCAGCGTAGCTCGGAGGACGAGCTCCTACAATGAGCAGTTCTTC. It yields the protein CASSVARRTSSYNEQFF.